One and the same sample provided the 21 T cell receptor beta chains below, sequenced in a study of cytomegalovirus exposure and HLA in healthy donors. Primers: 60 Vbeta forward and 13 Jbeta reverse. Using immunoSEQ multiplex PCR, the repertoire was profiled, and TCRdb retains in-frame clones only, with some absent. The repertoire has around 190,000 clones, 80% to 85% of them found once; the top ten carry approximately 1.1%. Specimen: PBMCs. The receptors were sampled from a woman aged 40 to 49 in good health and CMV-seronegative.

J is TRBJ2-1 and V is TRBV11-3, with D uncertain. CDR1 SGHNT and CDR2 YENEEA come from the germline V gene. Trimming cost V 5 bases and J 0 bases, with 11 bases left between them. CDR3 length: 15 residues. This CDR3 reads CASSPESSSYNEQFF. The DNA of the CDR3 is TGTGCCAGCAGCCCGGAGTCGAGCTCCTACAATGAGCAGTTCTTC.

The chain combines TRBV18 with TRBJ1-1; D is undetermined. The CDR3 totals 14 residues. The germline gives CDR1 KGHSH, CDR2 LQKENI. The ends were cut back, 6 bases at V and 1 base at J, with 12 bases in the middle. CDR3 sequence (DNA): TGTGCCAGCTCCCAGACGGAGGGGAACACTGAAGCTTTCTTT. Protein sequence: CASSQTEGNTEAFF.

This clone was recorded once. The chain carries TRBV11-2 and TRBJ1-1; 10 bases are shared with TRBD1. CDR1 is SGHAT, CDR2 FQNNGV, per germline. The length of the CDR3 is 13 residues. With 5 bases clipped from V and 5 bases from J, the junction kept 2 bases outside the gene matches. CDR3 DNA: TGTGCCAGCAGCGGGGACAGGGGTACTGAAGCTTTCTTT. It yields the protein CASSGDRGTEAFF.

This clone was found a few times. The V call is TRBV6-6, the J call TRBJ1-2, with unresolved D. V was clipped by 4 bases and J by 7 bases, with 16 bases between them. CDR1 is MNHNY and CDR2 is SVGAGI in the germline V gene (reference sequence). The CDR3 covers 14 residues. The CDR3 here is CASSSLTILGGYTF. In nucleotides, the CDR3 is TGTGCCAGCAGTTCCCTAACTATATTGGGTGGCTACACCTTC.

The rearrangement uses TRBV5-4 and TRBJ2-5, with TRBD2 matching over 13 bases. This CDR3 is 17 amino acids long. CDR1 and CDR2 (germline): SGHNT, YYREEE (reference sequence). V trimming: 3 bases; J trimming: 5 bases; junction bases outside the gene matches: 10. CDR3 nucleotide sequence: TGTGCCAGCAGCTCGCTTATACTAGCGGGAGGGCCGGAGACCCAGTACTTC. Translated: CASSSLILAGGPETQYF.

The CDR3 region is CAWSEGGNNEKLFF. The CDR3 nucleotides read TGTGCCTGGAGCGAGGGTGGAAATAATGAAAAACTGTTTTTT. The chain recombines TRBV30 with TRBJ1-4; D not certain. The CDR3 extends over 14 amino acids. V was pared by 3 bases and J by 4 bases, with 12 bases between. Germline V lookup: CDR1 GTSNPN, CDR2 SVGIG (reference sequence).

The rearrangement uses TRBV5-4 and TRBJ2-7, with 7 bases matching TRBD1. CDR1 and CDR2 from the germline V gene are SGHNT and YYREEE (reference sequence). This CDR3 is 15 amino acids long. After removal of 0 bases from V and 1 base from J, the junction contained 4 bases not matched to a gene. For the CDR3, the DNA is TGTGCCAGCAGCTTGGGACAGGGCAGGTCCTACGAGCAGTACTTC. Residues: CASSLGQGRSYEQYF.

This clone turned up a few times. The chain is built from TRBV4-1 and TRBJ2-5, with TRBD1 identical over 9 bases. There are 14 residues in the CDR3. V trimming: 3 bases; J trimming: 3 bases; junction bases outside the gene matches: 2. Germline CDR1 is MGHRA and CDR2 is YSYEKL. The CDR3 DNA is TGCGCCAGCAGCCAGAGACAGGGGGAAGAGACCCAGTACTTC. Its translation: CASSQRQGEETQYF.

The chain has TRBV19 and TRBJ1-1, with 10 bases fitting TRBD1. This CDR3 region has 15 residues. With 4 bases clipped from V and 5 bases from J, the junction kept 7 bases outside the gene matches. Germline CDR1 reads LNHDA; CDR2 reads SQIVND (reference sequence). The CDR3 here is CASSTRDRGYTEAFF. The CDR3 nucleotides are TGTGCCAGTAGTACCCGGGACAGGGGTTATACTGAAGCTTTCTTT.

The V gene is TRBV10-3, the J gene TRBJ2-7, with D possibly matching TRBD2 (5 bases). Trimming removed 2 bases at V and 3 bases at J, with 11 bases between. CDR1 and CDR2 (germline): ENHRY, SYGVKD. This CDR3 has 14 amino acids. CDR3 sequence reads: CAISESGPNYEQYV. CDR3 DNA: TGTGCCATCAGTGAGAGCGGACCTAACTACGAGCAGTACGTC.

The J gene is TRBJ1-1, the V gene TRBV12-1; no check of the table's D call, TRBD1, against the DNA was made. TRBV12-1 is described as a pseudogene. This CDR3 has 15 amino acids. The DNA of the CDR3 is TGTGCCAGCAGCCTACCCGGGACAGAGAACACTGAAGCTTTCTTT. This gives the protein CASSLPGTENTEAFF.

The V and J genes are TRBV12-5 and TRBJ1-1; TRBD1 is a possible D gene (6 bases). Germline CDR1 is LGHNT and CDR2 is FRNRAP. V was clipped by 4 bases and J by 5 bases, with 11 bases between them. There are 13 residues in the CDR3. The DNA for the CDR3 is TGTGCTAGTGGTTCCCCTCAGGGGACTGAAGCTTTCTTT. Protein product: CASGSPQGTEAFF.

The gene calls are TRBV2 and TRBJ2-7; TRBD2 aligns across 7 bases. Germline CDR1 is SNHLY and CDR2 is FYNNEI. The CDR3 sequence is 13 residues long. The junction had 6 bases not matched to a gene; V was cut back by 7 bases and J by 3 bases. CDR3 loop: CASTSREGYEQYF. CDR3 in DNA: TGTGCCAGCACCTCAAGGGAGGGCTACGAGCAGTACTTC.

The gene calls are TRBV11-2 and TRBJ2-3; TRBD2 is a possible D gene (6 bases). Germline CDR1 is SGHAT and CDR2 is FQNNGV. CDR3 length equals 17 residues. Trimming took 0 bases from V and 0 from J, leaving 13 bases between them. The CDR3 reads CASSLDRGGVSTDTQYF. In DNA form, the CDR3 reads TGTGCCAGCAGCTTAGATCGGGGCGGGGTCAGCACAGATACGCAGTATTTT.

V is TRBV5-6 and J is TRBJ1-3; TRBD1 is a possible D gene (6 bases). The V gene lost 4 bases and the J gene lost 2 bases, with 13 bases spanning the gap. Germline loops: CDR1 SGHDT, CDR2 YYEEEE. The CDR3 is 15 residues long. The CDR3 DNA is TGTGCCAGCAGCCCTACAGGGTCCCCTGGAAACACCATATATTTT. Translation gives CASSPTGSPGNTIYF.

The chain couples TRBV27 to TRBJ2-3; tentatively, D is TRBD2 (6 bases). Germline CDR1 is MNHEY and CDR2 is SMNVEV (reference sequence). CDR3 length: 16 residues. V lost 5 bases to trimming and J lost 5 bases, with 20 bases between them. The CDR3: CASSRGIAGSQDTQYF. Here the CDR3 DNA reads TGTGCCAGCAGTCGGGGGATTGCGGGATCCCAAGATACGCAGTATTTT.

The chain employs TRBV2 and TRBJ1-1; D gene ambiguous. CDR1 is SNHLY and CDR2 is FYNNEI in the germline V gene. Deletions cut 6 bases from V and 0 bases from J, with 11 bases between. CDR3 length equals 14 residues. DNA of the CDR3: TGTGCCAGCAGAGCGGAGTGGGTGAACACTGAAGCTTTCTTT. As protein: CASRAEWVNTEAFF.

The chain uses TRBV18 and TRBJ2-7; D is possibly TRBD2 (6 bases). The V gene lost 3 bases and the J gene lost 6 bases, with 12 bases spanning the gap. This CDR3 has 13 residues. CDR1 and CDR2 from the germline V gene are KGHSH and LQKENI. This CDR3 is CASSPTPGAEQYV. The CDR3 bases are TGTGCCAGCTCACCCACCCCGGGAGCCGAGCAGTACGTC.

The genes are TRBV6-6 and TRBJ2-5; D gene uncertain. There are 15 residues in the CDR3. CDR1 is MNHNY, CDR2 SVGAGI, per germline (reference sequence). V lost 5 bases and J 4 bases, leaving 17 bases between the germline ends. The CDR3 reads CASSVPGQVRETQYF. The DNA for the CDR3 is TGTGCCAGCAGTGTCCCAGGCCAAGTTCGAGAGACCCAGTACTTC.

The J gene is TRBJ2-3, the V gene TRBV27; 8 bases are shared with TRBD1. The CDR3 contains 15 residues. J was trimmed by 2 bases and V by 5 bases; bases with no gene match: 6. Germline CDR1 and CDR2: MNHEY and SMNVEV (reference sequence). CDR3 in DNA: TGTGCCAGCAGTGACAGGGGCCCGCACACAGATACGCAGTATTTT. Translated, it gives CASSDRGPHTDTQYF.

The V and J genes are TRBV7-3 and TRBJ2-1; TRBD2 matches at 7 bases. J lost 9 bases, V lost 6 bases, and 14 bases had no gene match. The CDR3 is 15 amino acids. Germline V gene lookup returns CDR1 SGHTA and CDR2 FQGTGA. The CDR3 nucleotides are TGTGCCAGCAGTTTGAGGAGCGGGATTTCGAGTGAGCAGTTCTTC. Translating gives CASSLRSGISSEQFF.